This T cell receptor beta chain stems from a study of T cell responses to AZD1222 COVID-19 vaccine. Findings and limits, study-wide: Of spike-specific TCRs, nearly half reportedly target regions left unmutated in variants. Spike-specific TCR breadth and depth grew following two AZD1222 doses. The CD4 TCRs associated with vaccination extended across spike and predominated at 160-218 and 743-854. White British ancestry dominated among donors, who included more females, and clonal diversity was possibly underestimated.

The method was immunoSEQ multiplex PCR; TCRdb's version includes in-frame clones alone and lacks a portion of them. The repertoire holds about 100,000 clones, with 92% as singletons. J lost 9 bases, V lost 3 bases, and 12 bases had no gene match. Per germline, CDR1 MNHEY and CDR2 SMNVEV (reference sequence). The CDR3 length is 16 residues. Regarding this clone: Its target is unknown.

This TCR derives from an adult in good health. Source: peripheral blood, taken on day 0 of AZD1222 vaccination. The rearrangement joins TRBV27 to TRBJ2-1; 9 bases are a match to TRBD2. CDR3 region: CASSLLAGEGNCEQFF. DNA of the CDR3: TGTGCCAGCAGTTTGTTAGCGGGGGAGGGGAACTGTGAGCAGTTCTTC.